The clone carrying this TCR beta chain turned up a few times. Antigen: not known. The data were taken from a study of T-cell reconstitution after alpha-beta-depleted transplantation in children. Regarding the study as a whole: When one year had passed after transplant, most T-cell counts and diversity came from newly produced T cells. TCRbeta diversity was high at day 60 in some patients (a result of surviving recipient T cells and thymic progenitors). In patients about two months after transplant, alpha-beta T cells reportedly arose from several hundred expanded graft clones.

Construction of the TCRbeta library involved unique molecular identifiers. MiXCR, run by TCRdb on the PCR reads, gives a single entry per CDR3 protein. The sample yields roughly 100,000 distinct CDR3 sequences, 6% to 9% seen once. This TCR came from a boy aged 2-9 years with acute lymphoblastic leukemia, due to receive a stem cell transplant. The sample here was PBMCs, taken before TCRalphabeta/CD19-depleted stem cell transplant.

The CDR3 DNA reads as TGTGCCAGCAGCCCCGACAGTCTTAACTATGGCTACACCTTC. Translated, it gives CASSPDSLNYGYTF. The chain couples TRBV7-2 to TRBJ1-2; tentative D call: TRBD1 (5 bases). V shed 5 bases and J shed 1 base, with 11 bases lying between them. In germline, CDR1 is SGHTA, CDR2 FQGNSA. The CDR3 is 14 amino acids.